This T cell receptor (beta chain) was sequenced during a study of blood T cell repertoires in COVID-19. Study information: PBMCs, B-cell-depleted T cells, or T cells were the source of the cDNA or gDNA that made up the material.

Original processing methods: Using reference gene primer amplification, nucleated cell counts were estimated. Profiled with immunoSEQ multiplex PCR; TCRdb holds only in-frame clones, not every one. V and J calls and clone size are those listed in that table; D and trimming were worked out from the DNA. The table lists just over 15,000 clones, roughly 84% of them singletons. V gave up 6 bases and J gave up 0 bases, with 15 bases separating them. Germline loops: CDR1 MNHEY, CDR2 SMNVEV (reference sequence). CDR3 length equals 17 residues. The clonotype originates from a human donor in a cohort sampled during active COVID-19. Sequencing was performed on peripheral blood. V and J are TRBV27 and TRBJ2-6; the D gene is possibly TRBD1 (6 bases). DNA of the CDR3: TGTGCCAGCAGGGCCAGGGGAACCCACTCTGGGGCCAACGTCCTGACTTTC. Translating gives CASRARGTHSGANVLTF.